The TCR beta chain described here comes from a study of blood T cell repertoires in COVID-19. Profiled with immunoSEQ multiplex PCR; TCRdb holds only in-frame clones, not every one. The table records tens of thousands of clones, approximately 80% of them present only once. CDR1 and CDR2 (germline): KGHSH, LQKENI. V dropped 3 bases and J dropped 8 bases, with 10 bases sitting between them. The CDR3 is made up of 12 amino acids. The clonotype comes from a man aged 55 to 70 with COVID-19, enrolled during active disease. Sequences were obtained from peripheral blood. This chain connects TRBV18 to TRBJ1-1, with unresolved D. The CDR3 region is CASSPRGHEAFF. The DNA of the CDR3 is TGTGCCAGCTCACCGCGAGGGCACGAAGCTTTCTTT.